One and the same sample provided the 20 T cell receptor beta chains below, sequenced in a study of early T cells in non-severe SARS-CoV-2 infection. TCRdb analysed the 5' RACE reads with MiXCR anew, one entry per CDR3 protein. The sample shows roughly 70,000 distinct CDR3 sequences, 15% to 20% of them seen only once. The sequenced sample was whole blood, obtained at baseline. The origin of the receptors is an adult who was a healthcare worker with PCR-confirmed SARS-CoV-2 infection or an uninfected control (not recorded which).

This clonotype was counted a few times. The chain joins TRBV9 to TRBJ2-5, with 11 bases matching TRBD2. V lost 5 bases to trimming and J lost 2 bases; unmatched junction nucleotides: 8. Germline V gene sequence: CDR1 SGDLS, CDR2 YYNGEE. The CDR3 length is 16 residues. CDR3 DNA: TGTGCCAGCAGTCGTCCGGGACTAGCGGTTCAAGAGACCCAGTACTTC. It yields the protein CASSRPGLAVQETQYF.

Comments on this clonotype: A junction boundary mismatches the germline segment, possibly from a read error. The V call is TRBV20-1, the J call TRBJ2-3; 8 bases are shared with TRBD2. CDR3 length: 13 residues. Germline CDR1 and CDR2: DFQATT and SNEGSKA (reference sequence). The CDR3 reads CSARAGGTDTQYF. The CDR3 coding sequence is TGCAGTGCGAGAGCGGGGGGCACAGATACGCAGTATTTT.

This clonotype was observed at least ten times. The J gene is TRBJ2-6, the V gene TRBV6-6; weak D call: TRBD2 (6 bases). This CDR3 contains 15 residues. V lost 6 bases and J lost 3, with 12 bases in between. CDR1 is MNHNY, CDR2 SVGAGI, per germline (reference sequence). CDR3: CASSLTSSGANVLTF. The CDR3 DNA reads TGTGCCAGCAGCCTCACTAGCAGTGGGGCCAACGTCCTGACTTTC.

As regards this clonotype: Germline and junction disagree at one end, which may indicate a read error. The chain is built from TRBV20-1 and TRBJ1-3; D may be TRBD1 (5 bases). The CDR3 extends over 14 amino acids. CDR1 DFQATT and CDR2 SNEGSKA come from the germline V gene (reference sequence). The CDR3 DNA reads TGCAGTGCTAGTCCGGGACCCTCTGAAAACACCATATATTTT. It is translated as CSASPGPSENTIYF.

CDR3: CASSSGLAEQYF. The CDR3 DNA reads TGTGCCAGCAGTTCGGGACTAGCGGAGCAGTACTTC. The chain employs TRBV12-3 or TRBV12-4 and TRBJ2-7; TRBD2 matches 10 bases. The CDR3 spans 12 residues. V lost 4 bases and J lost 7; bases outside the gene matches: 1.

The chain combines TRBV7-2 with TRBJ1-1; 7 bases match TRBD1. The germline gives CDR1 SGHTA, CDR2 FQGNSA. CDR3 length: 15 residues. V lost 5 bases and J lost 0; bases outside the gene matches: 6. The CDR3 DNA reads TGTGCCAGCAGCCCCAGGGGGACAATGAACACTGAAGCTTTCTTT. Amino acids: CASSPRGTMNTEAFF.

The V and J genes are TRBV6-2 or TRBV6-3 and TRBJ2-7, with 9 bases aligning to TRBD1. The CDR3 covers 15 residues. CDR1 and CDR2 from the germline V gene are MNHEY and SVGEGT. Unmatched junction bases numbered 8, after V lost 6 bases and J lost 2 bases. CDR3 region: CASRASGQGTYEQYF. The CDR3 DNA is TGTGCCAGCAGGGCTTCGGGACAGGGCACCTACGAGCAGTACTTC.

The chain joins TRBV7-2 to TRBJ1-1; a weak D match, TRBD1 (5 bases). The CDR3 has 14 residues. Germline lookup yields CDR1 SGHTA and CDR2 FQGNSA. V was trimmed by 0 bases and J by 8 bases, leaving 13 bases between them. The CDR3: CASSLAAGLLEAFF. The CDR3 nucleotides are TGTGCCAGCAGCTTAGCGGCAGGGTTGTTGGAAGCTTTCTTT.

The chain carries TRBV20-1 and TRBJ2-1; no clear D gene. The germline V and J ends were trimmed by 3 bases and 5 bases, with 5 bases remaining between them. Per the germline V gene, CDR1 is DFQATT and CDR2 is SNEGSKA (reference sequence). This CDR3 is 11 amino acids long. CDR3 sequence: CSARLNNEQFF. The CDR3 DNA sequence: TGCAGTGCTAGGTTGAACAATGAGCAGTTCTTC.

The chain recombines TRBV20-1 with TRBJ2-1, with a possible D match to TRBD2 (5 bases). Deletions cut 4 bases from V and 2 bases from J, with 9 bases between. Germline V gene sequence: CDR1 DFQATT, CDR2 SNEGSKA (reference sequence). The CDR3 is 13 amino acids. CDR3 loop: CSAMSGTYNEQFF. The DNA for the CDR3 is TGCAGTGCTATGAGCGGAACCTACAATGAGCAGTTCTTC.

The CDR3 nucleotides read TGTGCCAGCAGCCCGACGAGAACACCCCGACTAGCGGGGGCCTCCTCCTACAATGAGCAGTTCTTC. It translates to CASSPTRTPRLAGASSYNEQFF. The chain has TRBV3-1 and TRBJ2-1; TRBD2 matches at 12 bases. The V gene end was trimmed by 4 bases and the J gene end by 0 bases; junction bases not matched to a gene: 19. Looked up from germline, CDR1 is LGHDT and CDR2 is YNNKEL (reference sequence). CDR3 size: 22 residues.

This clonotype was seen many times. The junction departs from the called germline gene at one end, perhaps through a read error. This chain uses TRBV10-3 with TRBJ1-6; no reliable D call. CDR1 and CDR2 (germline): ENHRY, SYGVKD. The CDR3 sequence is 14 residues long. CDR3: CAIGDLVSSSPLHF. CDR3 nucleotide sequence: TGTGCCATCGGTGATTTAGTTAGCTCATCACCCCTCCACTTT.

The rearrangement joins TRBV9 to TRBJ2-7; a possible D gene is TRBD1 (6 bases). With 0 bases removed from V and 2 bases from J, the gap between germline ends came to 9 bases. The CDR3 extends over 14 amino acids. Germline lookup yields CDR1 SGDLS and CDR2 YYNGEE. The CDR3 DNA follows: TGTGCCAGCAGCGTAGGGGCAGGGGCCTACGAGCAGTACTTC. Translation gives CASSVGAGAYEQYF.

The rearrangement uses TRBV28 and TRBJ2-7; D is tentatively TRBD1 or TRBD2 (5 bases each). The germline V and J ends were trimmed by 3 bases and 2 bases, with 8 bases remaining between them. CDR3 length: 13 residues. Germline V gene lookup returns CDR1 MDHEN and CDR2 SYDVKM. DNA for the CDR3: TGTGCCAGCAGTTTGGTGGGACCCTACGAGCAGTACTTC. Encoded protein: CASSLVGPYEQYF.

The table lists this clonotype with a few counts. CDR3 loop: CASSSGPSGNTIYF. The CDR3 DNA is TGTGCCAGCAGCTCCGGACCCTCTGGAAACACCATATATTTT. The chain joins TRBV7-6 to TRBJ1-3; D is unclear. V shed 4 bases and J shed 0 bases, with 7 bases lying between them. Germline-derived CDR1 and CDR2 are SGHVS and FNYEAQ. This CDR3 spans 14 amino acids.

The chain employs TRBV10-2 and TRBJ2-7, with D perhaps being TRBD1 or TRBD2 (5 bases each). The CDR3 contains 13 residues. Deletions cut 3 bases from V and 2 bases from J, with 8 bases between. The germline V gene encodes CDR1 WSHSY and CDR2 SAAADI. This chain's CDR3 is CASSDEGPYEQYF. The CDR3 nucleotides read TGCGCCAGCAGTGATGAGGGGCCCTACGAGCAGTACTTC.

This sequence joins TRBV6-5 and TRBJ1-1; D perhaps matches TRBD1 (6 bases). V was clipped by 5 bases and J by 1 base, with 14 bases between them. This CDR3 comprises 15 residues. The germline V gene encodes CDR1 MNHEY and CDR2 SVGAGI. The CDR3 loop is CASSERHRENTEAFF. CDR3 DNA: TGTGCCAGCAGTGAACGCCACAGGGAGAACACTGAAGCTTTCTTT.

The sample holds a few counts of this clonotype. V usage is TRBV7-8 and J usage is TRBJ2-7; no firm D call. CDR1 is SGHVS and CDR2 is FQNEAQ in the germline V gene. The V and J ends lost 0 bases and 2 bases respectively, with 5 bases between them. The CDR3 runs to 13 residues. The CDR3 nucleotides are TGTGCCAGCAGCTTAGCTAGACCCTACGAGCAGTACTTC. As protein: CASSLARPYEQYF.

The table lists this clonotype with many counts. This chain uses TRBV6-1 with TRBJ2-7; TRBD2 matches at 7 bases. Trimming removed 4 bases from V and 3 bases from J; junction bases left unmatched: 12. The CDR3 totals 16 residues. Germline V gene sequence: CDR1 MNHNS, CDR2 SASEGT. The CDR3 bases are TGTGCCAGCAGTGTGTCGCCGGGGCCGGGGGGCTACGAGCAGTACTTC. It is translated as CASSVSPGPGGYEQYF.

This clonotype was seen a handful of times. This rearrangement joins TRBV20-1 to TRBJ1-1; D is ambiguous. There are 13 residues in the CDR3. Per the germline V gene, CDR1 is DFQATT and CDR2 is SNEGSKA (reference sequence). V shed 3 bases and J shed 1 base, with 9 bases lying between them. CDR3 nucleotides: TGCAGTGCTAGTAAACCTTCGAACACTGAAGCTTTCTTT. Residues: CSASKPSNTEAFF.